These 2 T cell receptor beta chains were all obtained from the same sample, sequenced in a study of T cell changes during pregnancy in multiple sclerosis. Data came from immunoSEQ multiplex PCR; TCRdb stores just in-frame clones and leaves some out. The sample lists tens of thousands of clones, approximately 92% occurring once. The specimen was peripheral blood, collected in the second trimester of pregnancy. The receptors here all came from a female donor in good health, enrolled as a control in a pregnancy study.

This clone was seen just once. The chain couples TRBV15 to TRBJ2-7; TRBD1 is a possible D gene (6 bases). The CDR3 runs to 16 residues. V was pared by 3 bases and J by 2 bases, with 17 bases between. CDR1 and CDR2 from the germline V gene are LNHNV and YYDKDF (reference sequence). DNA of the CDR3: TGTGCCACCAGCAGCCGCCGTAGGGCAGGGGCCTACGAGCAGTACTTC. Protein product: CATSSRRRAGAYEQYF.

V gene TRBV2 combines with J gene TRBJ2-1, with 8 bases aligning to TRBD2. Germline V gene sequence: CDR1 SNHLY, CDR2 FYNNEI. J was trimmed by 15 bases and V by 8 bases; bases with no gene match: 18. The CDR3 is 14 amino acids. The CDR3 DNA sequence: TGTGCCAGCGGGGAGGGTCTAGCGCGGGAGGATATGTTCTTC. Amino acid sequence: CASGEGLAREDMFF.